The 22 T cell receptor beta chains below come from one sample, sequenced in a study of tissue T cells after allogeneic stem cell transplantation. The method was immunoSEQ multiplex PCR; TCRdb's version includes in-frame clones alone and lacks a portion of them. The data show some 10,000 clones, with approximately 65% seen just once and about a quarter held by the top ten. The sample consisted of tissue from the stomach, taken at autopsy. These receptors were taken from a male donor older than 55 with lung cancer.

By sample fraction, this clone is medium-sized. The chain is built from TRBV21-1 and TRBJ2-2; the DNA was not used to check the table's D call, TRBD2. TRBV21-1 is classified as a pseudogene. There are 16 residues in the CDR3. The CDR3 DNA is TGTGCCAGCAGCCTCACAGCGGAGGGGGGGACCGGGGAGCTGTTTTTT. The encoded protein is CASSLTAEGGTGELFF.

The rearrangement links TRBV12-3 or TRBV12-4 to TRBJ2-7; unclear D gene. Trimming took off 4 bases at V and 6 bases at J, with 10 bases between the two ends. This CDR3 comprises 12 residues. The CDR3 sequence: CASSYKGSEQYF. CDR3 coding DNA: TGTGCCAGCAGTTACAAGGGAAGCGAGCAGTACTTC.

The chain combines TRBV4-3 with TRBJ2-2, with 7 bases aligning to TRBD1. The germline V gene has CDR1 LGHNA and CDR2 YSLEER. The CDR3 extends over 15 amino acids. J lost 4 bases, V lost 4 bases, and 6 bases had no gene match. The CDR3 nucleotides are TGCGCCAGCAGCCGCGACAGGGCGGGCACCGGGGAGCTGTTTTTT. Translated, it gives CASSRDRAGTGELFF.

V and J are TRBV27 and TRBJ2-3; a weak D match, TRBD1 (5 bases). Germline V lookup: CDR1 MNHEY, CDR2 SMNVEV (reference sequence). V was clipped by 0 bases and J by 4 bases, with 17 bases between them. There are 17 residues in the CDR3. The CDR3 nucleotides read TGTGCCAGCAGTTTATCCTCCGACAGTGCGTGGGCAGATACGCAGTATTTT. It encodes CASSLSSDSAWADTQYF.

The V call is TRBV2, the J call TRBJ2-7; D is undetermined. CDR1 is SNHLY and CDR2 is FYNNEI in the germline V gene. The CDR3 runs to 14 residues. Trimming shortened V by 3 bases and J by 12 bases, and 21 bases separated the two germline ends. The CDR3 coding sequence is TGTGCCAGCAGTGAGTCGTTCTCTACCGACACCCGGTACTTC. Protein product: CASSESFSTDTRYF.

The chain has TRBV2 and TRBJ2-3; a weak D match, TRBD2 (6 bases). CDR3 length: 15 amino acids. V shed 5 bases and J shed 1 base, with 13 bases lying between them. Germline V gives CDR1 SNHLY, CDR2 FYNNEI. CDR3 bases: TGTGCCAGCAGTCCCCTAGCGTCTCGCACAGATACGCAGTATTTT. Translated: CASSPLASRTDTQYF.

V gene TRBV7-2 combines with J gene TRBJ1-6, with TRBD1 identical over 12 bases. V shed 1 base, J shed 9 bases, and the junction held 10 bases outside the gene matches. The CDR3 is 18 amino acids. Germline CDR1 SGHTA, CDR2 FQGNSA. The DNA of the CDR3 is TGTGCCAGCAGCTTAGTGGCCCCGGGACAGGGGGCTGGTTCACCCCTCCACTTT. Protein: CASSLVAPGQGAGSPLHF.

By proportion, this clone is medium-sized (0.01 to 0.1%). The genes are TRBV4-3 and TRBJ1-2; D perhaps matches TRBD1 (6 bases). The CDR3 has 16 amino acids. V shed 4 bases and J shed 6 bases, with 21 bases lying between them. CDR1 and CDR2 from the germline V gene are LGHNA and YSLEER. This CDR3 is CASSPSRTGYGNGYTF. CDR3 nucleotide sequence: TGCGCCAGCAGCCCCTCCCGAACAGGGTACGGAAATGGCTACACCTTC.

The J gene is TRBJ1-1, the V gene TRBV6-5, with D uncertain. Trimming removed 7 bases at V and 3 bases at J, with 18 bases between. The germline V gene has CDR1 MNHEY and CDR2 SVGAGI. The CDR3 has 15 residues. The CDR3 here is CASTPMVGGYTEAFF. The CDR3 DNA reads TGTGCCAGCACCCCTATGGTTGGCGGCTACACTGAAGCTTTCTTT.

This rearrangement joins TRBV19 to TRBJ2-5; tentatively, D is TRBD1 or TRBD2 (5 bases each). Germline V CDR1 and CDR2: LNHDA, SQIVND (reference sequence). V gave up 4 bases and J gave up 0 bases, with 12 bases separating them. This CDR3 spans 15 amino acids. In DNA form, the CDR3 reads TGTGCCAGTAGTACCCTCGGGGCGTACCAAGAGACCCAGTACTTC. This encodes CASSTLGAYQETQYF.

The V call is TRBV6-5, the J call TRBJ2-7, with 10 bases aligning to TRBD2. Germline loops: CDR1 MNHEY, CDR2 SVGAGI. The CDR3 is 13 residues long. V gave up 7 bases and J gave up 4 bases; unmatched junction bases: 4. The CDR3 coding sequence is TGTGCCAGCACAGCGGGAGGGCTGTACGAGCAGTACTTC. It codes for CASTAGGLYEQYF.

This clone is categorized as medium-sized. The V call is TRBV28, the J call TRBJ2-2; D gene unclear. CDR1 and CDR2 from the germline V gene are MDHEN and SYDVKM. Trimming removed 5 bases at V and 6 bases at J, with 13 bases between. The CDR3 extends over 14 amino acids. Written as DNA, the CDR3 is TGTGCCAGCAGTCCGTCCTCGGCCGCCGGGGAGCTGTTTTTT. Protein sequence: CASSPSSAAGELFF.

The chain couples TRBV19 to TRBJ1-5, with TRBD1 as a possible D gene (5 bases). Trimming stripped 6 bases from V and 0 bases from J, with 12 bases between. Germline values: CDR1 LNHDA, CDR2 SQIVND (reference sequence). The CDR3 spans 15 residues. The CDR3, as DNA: TGTGCCAGTAGGCTGGCGGGGCATAGCAATCAGCCCCAGCATTTT. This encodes CASRLAGHSNQPQHF. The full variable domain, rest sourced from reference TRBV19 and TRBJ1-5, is DGGITQSPKYLFRKEGQNVTLSCEQNLNHDAMYWYRQDPGQGLRLIYYSQIVNDFQKGDIAEGYSVSREKKESFPLTVTSAQKNPTAFYLCASRLAGHSNQPQHFGDGTRLSIL.

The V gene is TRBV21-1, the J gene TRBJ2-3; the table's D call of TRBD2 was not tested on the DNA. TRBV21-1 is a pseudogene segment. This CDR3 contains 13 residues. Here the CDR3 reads CASSKGEVGPQYF. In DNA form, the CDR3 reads TGTGCCAGCAGCAAGGGGGAGGTGGGGCCGCAGTATTTT.

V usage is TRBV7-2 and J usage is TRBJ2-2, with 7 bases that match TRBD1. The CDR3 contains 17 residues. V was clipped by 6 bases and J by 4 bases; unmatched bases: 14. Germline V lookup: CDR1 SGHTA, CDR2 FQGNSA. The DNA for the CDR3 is TGTGCCAGCAGTCGACGGGACAGCGTACTTCCCACCGGGGAGCTGTTTTTT. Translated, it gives CASSRRDSVLPTGELFF.

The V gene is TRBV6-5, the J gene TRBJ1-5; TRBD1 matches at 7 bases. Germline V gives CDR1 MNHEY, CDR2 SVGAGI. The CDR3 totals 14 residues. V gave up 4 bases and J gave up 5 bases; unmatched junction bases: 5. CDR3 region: CASSFTGAHQPQHF. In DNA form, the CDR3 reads TGTGCCAGCAGTTTTACAGGGGCCCATCAGCCCCAGCATTTT.

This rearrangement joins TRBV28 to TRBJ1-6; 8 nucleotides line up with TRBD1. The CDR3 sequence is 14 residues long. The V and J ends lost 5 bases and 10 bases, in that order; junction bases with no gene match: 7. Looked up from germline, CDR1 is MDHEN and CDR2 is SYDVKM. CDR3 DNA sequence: TGTGCCAGCAGTCGACAGGGGAAGGGATCACCCCTCCACTTT. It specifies CASSRQGKGSPLHF.

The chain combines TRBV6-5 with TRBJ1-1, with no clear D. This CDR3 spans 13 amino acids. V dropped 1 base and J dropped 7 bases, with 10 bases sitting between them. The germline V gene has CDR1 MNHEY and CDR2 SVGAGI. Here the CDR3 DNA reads TGTGCCAGCAGTTACTACGAGACCGATGAAGCTTTCTTT. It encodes CASSYYETDEAFF.

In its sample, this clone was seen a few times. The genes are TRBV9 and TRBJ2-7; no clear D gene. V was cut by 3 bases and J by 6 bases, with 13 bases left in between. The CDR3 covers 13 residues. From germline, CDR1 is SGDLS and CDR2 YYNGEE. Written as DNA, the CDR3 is TGTGCCAGCAGCGCAGTCGTAGGTGGCGAGCAGTACTTC. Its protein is CASSAVVGGEQYF.

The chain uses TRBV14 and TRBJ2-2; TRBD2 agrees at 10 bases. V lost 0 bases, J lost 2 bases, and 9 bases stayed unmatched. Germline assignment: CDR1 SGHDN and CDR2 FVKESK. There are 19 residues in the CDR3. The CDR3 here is CASSQELYLAGVNTGELFF. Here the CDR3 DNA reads TGTGCCAGCAGCCAAGAACTTTATCTAGCGGGAGTAAACACCGGGGAGCTGTTTTTT.

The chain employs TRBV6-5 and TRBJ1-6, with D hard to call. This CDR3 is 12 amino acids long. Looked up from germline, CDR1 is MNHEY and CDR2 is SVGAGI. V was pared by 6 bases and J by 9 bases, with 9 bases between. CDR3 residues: CASRPRGSPLHF. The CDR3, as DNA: TGTGCCAGCAGACCCCGGGGTTCACCCCTCCACTTT.

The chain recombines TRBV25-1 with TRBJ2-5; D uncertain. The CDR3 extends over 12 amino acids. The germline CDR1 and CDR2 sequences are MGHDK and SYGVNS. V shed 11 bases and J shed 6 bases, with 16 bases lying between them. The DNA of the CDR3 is TGTGCCCCAGTCCGGCCTAAGAAGACCCAGTACTTC. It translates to CAPVRPKKTQYF.